This passage covers 25 T cell receptor beta chains from one sample sequenced in a study of naive and memory T cell subsets. Two oligonucleotides, mixed equimolar, formed the beta constant-region primer covering TRBC1 and TRBC2. Four rounds of PCR amplified the ligated cDNA using nested alpha and beta constant-region primers plus SP2. One entry per CDR3 protein, called by TCRdb with MiXCR from the UMI-ligation and nested PCR reads. The sample shows 17,000 or so distinct CDR3 sequences, approximately 9% of them seen only once. The sequenced material came from central memory CD8+ T cells from blood. These receptor sequences come from a human donor in good health.

V is TRBV24-1 and J is TRBJ2-3; 10 nucleotides match TRBD2. Trimming cost V 4 bases and J 5 bases; bases outside gene matches: 11. The V gene's germline CDR1 is KGHDR and CDR2 SFDVKD. The CDR3 totals 17 residues. Written as DNA, the CDR3 is TGTGCCACCAGTGACCCCTTAACTAGCGGGGTGGGAGATACGCAGTATTTT. Residues: CATSDPLTSGVGDTQYF.

V gene TRBV4-2 combines with J gene TRBJ2-7; TRBD1 aligns across 9 bases. This CDR3 has 16 residues. Per the germline V gene, CDR1 is LGHNA and CDR2 is YNFKEQ. The J segment lost 4 bases and the V segment lost 2 bases, leaving 9 bases of the junction unmatched. CDR3 region: CASSQIGDRELYEQYF. CDR3 nucleotide sequence: TGTGCCAGCAGCCAAATAGGGGACAGGGAATTATACGAGCAGTACTTC.

This clonotype came up many times. This chain links TRBV20-1 with TRBJ2-5; 14 bases map to TRBD2. Germline assignment: CDR1 DFQATT and CDR2 SNEGSKA (reference sequence). The CDR3 has 15 residues. Trimming cost V 4 bases and J 2 bases; bases outside gene matches: 3. Here the CDR3 reads CSATGTSGSQETQYF. The CDR3, as DNA: TGCAGTGCTACCGGGACTAGCGGGAGTCAAGAGACCCAGTACTTC.

In this sample, this clonotype turned up a few times. CDR3 coding DNA: TGTGCCAGCAGTGGGTTCGGGACAGTGCAAAACACCGGGGAGCTGTTTTTT. Amino acid sequence: CASSGFGTVQNTGELFF. The chain recombines TRBV2 with TRBJ2-2; 7 bases align to TRBD1. The junction had 10 bases not matched to a gene; V was cut back by 4 bases and J by 2 bases. The CDR3 loop spans 17 amino acids. Germline V gene sequence: CDR1 SNHLY, CDR2 FYNNEI.

A few counts support this clonotype. CDR3 bases: TGTGCCAGCAGTCCTGACAGGGGTCCCGGCTACACCTTC. Protein: CASSPDRGPGYTF. The chain carries TRBV12-3 or TRBV12-4 and TRBJ1-2; 8 bases line up with TRBD1. This CDR3 is 13 amino acids long. The V gene end was trimmed by 5 bases and the J gene end by 8 bases; junction bases not matched to a gene: 7.

The sample holds a few counts of this clonotype. V gene TRBV7-9 combines with J gene TRBJ1-1; D not certain. V lost 2 bases and J lost 4, with 23 bases in between. Germline CDR1 is SEHNR and CDR2 is FQNEAQ (reference sequence). The CDR3 length is 18 residues. CDR3: CASSLRSIPWRCGTEAFF. CDR3 bases: TGTGCCAGCAGCTTACGGAGCATCCCTTGGAGGTGTGGCACTGAAGCTTTCTTT.

The chain uses TRBV5-4 and TRBJ2-7; the match to TRBD1 covers 7 bases. Germline V gene sequence: CDR1 SGHNT, CDR2 YYREEE (reference sequence). With 4 bases clipped from V and 2 bases from J, the junction kept 18 bases outside the gene matches. The CDR3 consists of 18 residues. This CDR3 reads CASSPNYRQGCLPYEQYF. The CDR3 DNA is TGTGCCAGCAGCCCTAACTACAGACAGGGTTGTTTGCCCTACGAGCAGTACTTC.

This clonotype was recorded at least ten times. The V and J genes are TRBV24-1 and TRBJ1-1; D perhaps matches TRBD1 (5 bases). Trimming cost V 5 bases and J 9 bases, with 9 bases left between them. The CDR3 spans 11 residues. Germline V lookup: CDR1 KGHDR, CDR2 SFDVKD. The CDR3 reads CATSAGPQAFF. Here the CDR3 DNA reads TGTGCCACCAGTGCGGGGCCACAAGCTTTCTTT.

In its sample, this clonotype was seen many times. V usage is TRBV20-1 and J usage is TRBJ1-1; D gene uncertain. The CDR3 is made up of 14 amino acids. The ends were cut back, 6 bases at V and 8 bases at J, with 22 bases in the middle. In germline, CDR1 is DFQATT, CDR2 SNEGSKA (reference sequence). CDR3 in amino acids: CSATPLKRFNEAFF. For the CDR3, the DNA is TGCAGTGCAACGCCATTAAAACGATTCAACGAAGCTTTCTTT.

This clonotype has only a few counts. The J gene is TRBJ1-2, the V gene TRBV9; D might be TRBD1 (6 bases). Germline CDR1 reads SGDLS; CDR2 reads YYNGEE. The CDR3 extends over 14 amino acids. V dropped 5 bases and J dropped 2 bases, with 13 bases sitting between them. CDR3 DNA sequence: TGTGCCAGCAGGGCAAATCAGGGGAACTATGGCTACACCTTC. It specifies CASRANQGNYGYTF. Using reference TRBV9 and TRBJ1-2 for the parts outside the CDR3, the full variable domain is DSGVTQTPKHLITATGQRVTLRCSPRSGDLSVYWYQQSLDQGLQFLIQYYNGEERAKGNILERFSAQQFPDLHSELNLSSLELGDSALYFCASRANQGNYGYTFGSGTRLTVV.

This clonotype has a count of ten or more. The rearrangement joins TRBV9 to TRBJ1-1; a weak D match, TRBD1 (5 bases). The CDR3 runs 13 residues. V lost 6 bases, J lost 4 bases, and 13 bases lay in between. Germline CDR1 and CDR2: SGDLS and YYNGEE. CDR3 protein: CASNPGHGTEAFF. The CDR3 DNA reads as TGTGCCAGCAATCCGGGGCATGGCACTGAAGCTTTCTTT.

This clonotype was seen a handful of times. The chain employs TRBV21-1 and TRBJ1-4; the table's D call TRBD1 went unverified against the DNA. TRBV21-1 represents a pseudogene. The CDR3 is made up of 15 amino acids. CDR3 DNA: TGTGCCACCAGCCCTCAGGGCTCAACTAATGAAAAACTGTTTTTT. Translating it yields CATSPQGSTNEKLFF.

There are a few counts of this clonotype. The chain carries TRBV12-5 and TRBJ2-1; 8 bases match TRBD1. V was clipped by 7 bases and J by 4 bases; unmatched bases: 9. The CDR3 has 15 residues. Germline V gives CDR1 LGHNT, CDR2 FRNRAP. CDR3 protein: CASAPGQGAYNEQFF. CDR3 DNA sequence: TGTGCTAGTGCCCCGGGGCAGGGGGCATACAATGAGCAGTTCTTC.

Many counts were recorded for this clonotype. The gene calls are TRBV6-2 or TRBV6-3 and TRBJ2-6; D unresolved. Germline CDR1 is MNHEY and CDR2 is SVGEGT. V dropped 6 bases and J dropped 0 bases, with 9 bases sitting between them. This CDR3 spans 15 amino acids. CDR3 amino acids: CASSNRDSGANVLTF. The CDR3 region has the DNA TGTGCCAGCAGCAACAGAGACTCTGGGGCCAACGTCCTGACTTTC.

In this sample, this clonotype turned up many times. This chain uses TRBV6-1 with TRBJ2-1, with 7 nucleotides matching TRBD1. Germline trimming cut 4 bases from V and 8 bases from J; bases unmatched to any gene: 8. Germline loops: CDR1 MNHNS, CDR2 SASEGT. The CDR3 runs 14 residues. Written as DNA, the CDR3 is TGTGCCAGCAGTGGGGGCAGGGGGATGGATGAGCAGTTCTTC. Its translation: CASSGGRGMDEQFF.

This clonotype occurred a few times. The chain employs TRBV6-1 and TRBJ1-1; D remains unclear. V gave up 3 bases and J gave up 1 base, with 12 bases separating them. The CDR3 runs 15 residues. Germline V gene data show CDR1 as MNHNS and CDR2 as SASEGT. Here the CDR3 reads CASSDSLEGNTEAFF. CDR3 bases: TGTGCCAGCAGTGATAGCCTTGAGGGGAACACTGAAGCTTTCTTT.

This clonotype appeared a few times. The chain joins TRBV29-1 to TRBJ2-4, with TRBD2 identical over 11 bases. The CDR3 has 16 residues. Germline V gene lookup returns CDR1 SQVTM and CDR2 ANQGSEA. Trimming removed 3 bases from V and 6 bases from J; junction bases left unmatched: 10. This CDR3 reads CSVDGLAGGWGNIQYF. The CDR3 coding sequence is TGCAGCGTTGACGGTTTAGCGGGAGGGTGGGGAAACATTCAGTACTTC.

This clonotype occurred a few times. This sequence joins TRBV27 and TRBJ1-1, with 8 bases that match TRBD1. V dropped 5 bases and J dropped 5; count of bases not matched to a gene: 4. This CDR3 is 13 amino acids long. Per the germline V gene, CDR1 is MNHEY and CDR2 is SMNVEV (reference sequence). The chain's CDR3 is CASSDRGFTEAFF. Here the CDR3 DNA reads TGTGCCAGCAGTGACAGGGGCTTTACTGAAGCTTTCTTT.

This clonotype was picked up many times. J is TRBJ1-5 and V is TRBV12-3 or TRBV12-4; perhaps TRBD1 as D (5 bases). Trimming removed 6 bases from V and 6 bases from J, with 15 bases in between. The CDR3 is 14 residues long. The CDR3, as DNA: TGTGCCAGCAGCGCCGGTCCGGGGACTCAGCCCCAGCATTTT. This codes for CASSAGPGTQPQHF.

The chain carries TRBV28 and TRBJ2-7; 9 nucleotides align to TRBD1. This CDR3 is 14 amino acids long. The ends lost 10 bases at V and 2 bases at J; junction bases unmatched: 9. Per germline, CDR1 MDHEN and CDR2 SYDVKM. The CDR3: CATVGTGIPYEQYF. The CDR3 nucleotides read TGTGCCACCGTAGGGACAGGGATCCCCTACGAGCAGTACTTC.

This chain connects TRBV5-5 to TRBJ1-2; the D is unclear. The CDR3 consists of 15 residues. V lost 0 bases to trimming and J lost 1 base, with 10 bases between them. The germline gives CDR1 SGHKS, CDR2 YYEKEE (reference sequence). The CDR3 sequence is CASSLDHRINYGYTF. CDR3 coding DNA: TGTGCCAGCAGCTTGGATCATCGCATTAACTATGGCTACACCTTC.

Only a few counts were recorded for this clonotype. The chain employs TRBV11-2 and TRBJ2-1, with TRBD2 identical over 12 bases. The CDR3 extends over 16 amino acids. Trimming removed 0 bases from V and 7 bases from J; junction bases left unmatched: 4. CDR1 and CDR2 (germline): SGHAT, FQNNGV. This chain's CDR3 is CASSLEALAGGNEQFF. The CDR3 DNA reads TGTGCCAGCAGCTTAGAGGCCCTAGCGGGAGGGAATGAGCAGTTCTTC.

The chain combines TRBV5-1 with TRBJ2-1; TRBD1 aligns across 9 bases. V lost 0 bases to trimming and J lost 4 bases; unmatched junction nucleotides: 2. Germline assignment: CDR1 SGHRS and CDR2 YFSETQ. This CDR3 is built from 15 residues. CDR3 protein: CASSLGTGEYNEQFF. The CDR3 nucleotides read TGCGCCAGCAGCTTGGGGACAGGGGAATACAATGAGCAGTTCTTC.

This clonotype was recorded at least ten times. This sequence joins TRBV6-4 and TRBJ2-6, with D unresolved. Trimming stripped 2 bases from V and 3 bases from J, with 5 bases between. This CDR3 contains 14 residues. The germline CDR1 and CDR2 sequences are MRHNA and SNTAGT. CDR3 protein: CASSDRDGANVLTF. CDR3 DNA: TGTGCCAGCAGTGACAGGGATGGGGCCAACGTCCTGACTTTC.

The table lists this clonotype with many counts. The chain joins TRBV3-1 to TRBJ1-6; D is undetermined. Germline V lookup: CDR1 LGHDT, CDR2 YNNKEL (reference sequence). Trimming left V 1 base short and J 10 bases short, with 11 bases between. This CDR3 is 14 amino acids long. This CDR3 is CASSQGFEGSPLHF. The DNA for the CDR3 is TGTGCCAGCAGCCAAGGGTTCGAAGGGTCACCCCTCCACTTT. Full variable domain (rest looked up from reference TRBV3-1 and TRBJ1-6): DTAVSQTPKYLVTQMGNDKSIKCEQNLGHDTMYWYKQDSKKFLKIMFSYNNKELIINETVPNRFSPKSPDKAHLNLHINSLELGDSAVYFCASSQGFEGSPLHFGNGTRLTVT.